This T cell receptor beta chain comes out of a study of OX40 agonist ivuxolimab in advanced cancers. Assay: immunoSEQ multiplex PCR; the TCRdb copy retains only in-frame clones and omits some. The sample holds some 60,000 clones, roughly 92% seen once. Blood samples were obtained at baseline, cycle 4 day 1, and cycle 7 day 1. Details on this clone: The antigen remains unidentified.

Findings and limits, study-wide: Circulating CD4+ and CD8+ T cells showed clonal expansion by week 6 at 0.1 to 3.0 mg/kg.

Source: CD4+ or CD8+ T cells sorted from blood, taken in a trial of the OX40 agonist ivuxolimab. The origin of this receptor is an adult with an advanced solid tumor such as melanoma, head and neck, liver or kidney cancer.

DNA of the CDR3: TGTGCCAGCAGTTTTTTCGACAATGAGCAGTTCTTC. This translates into CASSFFDNEQFF. The genes are TRBV28 and TRBJ2-1; no clear D gene. CDR3 length equals 12 residues. The germline V gene encodes CDR1 MDHEN and CDR2 SYDVKM. The V and J ends lost 3 bases and 5 bases respectively, with 5 bases between them.